This T cell receptor beta chain was sequenced during a study of cytomegalovirus exposure and HLA in healthy donors. On the study more broadly: Caucasian-associated ancestry cluster membership applied to about four fifths of approximately 400 genotyped donors.

Broader study findings: Later analysis revealed greater clonal expansion in HLA-associated TCR beta chains than in equally common others. It was approximately 150 TCR beta chains that were listed as cytomegalovirus-associated. Later analysis identified a missense DCLRE1C variant that was linked to TCR beta V- and J-gene trimming.

Researchers ran the PCR with 60 Vbeta and 13 Jbeta primers. Sequencing was performed with immunoSEQ multiplex PCR; in TCRdb, only in-frame clones are kept and a portion is missing. The sample yields about 160,000 clones, around 77% seen once. V was cut by 0 bases and J by 3 bases, with 10 bases left in between. Germline CDR1 SGHRS, CDR2 YFSETQ. The CDR3 is 15 residues long. Of note for this clone: As yet, its antigen is unknown.

The V call is TRBV5-1, the J call TRBJ1-5; the D is unclear. Source material: PBMCs. The source of this sequence is a woman aged 25 to 39 in good health and CMV-seronegative. The CDR3 spells CASSLELGPNQPQHF. In DNA form, the CDR3 reads TGCGCCAGCAGCTTGGAGCTAGGTCCCAATCAGCCCCAGCATTTT.